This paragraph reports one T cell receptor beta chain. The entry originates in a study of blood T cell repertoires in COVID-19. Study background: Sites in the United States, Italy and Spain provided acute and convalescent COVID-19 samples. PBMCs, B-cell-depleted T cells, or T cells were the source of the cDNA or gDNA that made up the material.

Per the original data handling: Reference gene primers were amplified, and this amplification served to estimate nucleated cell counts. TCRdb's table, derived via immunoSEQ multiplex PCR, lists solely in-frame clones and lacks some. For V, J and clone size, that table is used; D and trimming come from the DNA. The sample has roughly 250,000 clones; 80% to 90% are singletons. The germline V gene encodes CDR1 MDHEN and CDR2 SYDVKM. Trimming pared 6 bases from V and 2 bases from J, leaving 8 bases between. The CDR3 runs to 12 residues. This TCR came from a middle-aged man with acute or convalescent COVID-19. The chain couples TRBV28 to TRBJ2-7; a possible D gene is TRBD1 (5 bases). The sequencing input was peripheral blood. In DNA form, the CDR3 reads TGTGCCAGCAGCCAGGGCACCTACGAGCAGTACTTC. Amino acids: CASSQGTYEQYF.